Listed below are T cell receptor beta chains from one sample, sequenced in a study of esophageal squamous cell carcinoma under preoperative chemotherapy. TCRdb reprocessed the PCR reads via MiXCR and lists one record per CDR3 protein. The data show approximately 10,000 distinct CDR3 sequences, approximately 49% seen once. This material was collected from a patient given preoperative chemotherapy. Receptors were obtained from a human donor with esophageal squamous cell carcinoma. The donor label of this sample is uncertain. The CDR3 runs from the conserved cysteine through the conserved F or W. A D gene is named only where the DNA matches it firmly.

V gene: TRBV7-9; D gene: NA; CDR3 protein: CASTRSIGPGSYNEQFF
V gene: TRBV7-8; D gene: NA; CDR3 protein: CASSLGPTPTEKETQYF
V gene: TRBV6-1; D gene: TRBD1; CDR3 protein: CASSENRGETQYF
V gene: TRBV12-3/TRBV12-4; D gene: NA; CDR3 protein: CASSSTSEQFF
V gene: TRBV4-2; D gene: TRBD2; CDR3 protein: CASSQERLAGDEQYF
V gene: TRBV7-2; D gene: NA; CDR3 protein: CASSLEYTSYNEQYF
V gene: TRBV3-1; D gene: TRBD1; CDR3 protein: CASSQDLRGQQFF
V gene: TRBV19; D gene: NA; CDR3 protein: CASSMEGQLSTDTQYF
V gene: TRBV27; D gene: NA; CDR3 protein: CASSFGDGGHYEQFF
V gene: TRBV6-1; D gene: NA; CDR3 protein: CASSPGEETQFF
V gene: TRBV6-1; D gene: NA; CDR3 protein: CASRLRFDTGELFF
V gene: TRBV11-3; D gene: NA; CDR3 protein: CASSTQLMETQYF
V gene: TRBV6-1; D gene: NA; CDR3 protein: CASSAGRWARDIQYF
V gene: TRBV5-1; D gene: NA; CDR3 protein: CASSLVGGANNEQFF
V gene: TRBV6-5; D gene: NA; CDR3 protein: CASSYWGTRGIGDEQFF
V gene: TRBV11-2; D gene: TRBD1; CDR3 protein: CASSSIRDRGRGTEAFF